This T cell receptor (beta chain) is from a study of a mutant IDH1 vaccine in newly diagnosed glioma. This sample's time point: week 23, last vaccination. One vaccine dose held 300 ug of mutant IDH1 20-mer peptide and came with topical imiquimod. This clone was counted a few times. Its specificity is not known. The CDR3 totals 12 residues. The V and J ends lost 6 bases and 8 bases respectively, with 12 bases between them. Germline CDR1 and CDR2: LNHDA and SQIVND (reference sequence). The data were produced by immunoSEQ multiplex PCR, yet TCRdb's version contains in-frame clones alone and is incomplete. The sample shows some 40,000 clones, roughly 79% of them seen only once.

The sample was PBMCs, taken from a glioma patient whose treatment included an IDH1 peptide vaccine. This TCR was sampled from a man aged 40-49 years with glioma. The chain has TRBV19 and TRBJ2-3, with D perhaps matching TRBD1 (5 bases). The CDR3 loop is CASSKDSATQYF. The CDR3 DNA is TGTGCCAGTAGCAAAGACAGCGCTACGCAGTATTTT.